In its sample, the clone carrying this T cell receptor (beta chain) was seen once. The data originate from a study of OX40 agonist ivuxolimab in advanced cancers. Only in-frame clones appear in the TCRdb table, and some are missing; sequencing was by immunoSEQ multiplex PCR. This sample has over 55,000 clones, with 80% to 90% found just once. CDR1 and CDR2 (germline): MRHNA, SNTAGT. The CDR3 consists of 14 residues. The V and J ends lost 5 bases and 5 bases, in that order; junction bases with no gene match: 5. The starting material was CD4+ or CD8+ T cells sorted from blood, obtained in a trial of the OX40 agonist ivuxolimab. This receptor was obtained from an adult with an advanced solid tumor such as melanoma, head and neck, liver or kidney cancer. The rearrangement links TRBV6-4 to TRBJ2-3; TRBD2 aligns across 9 bases. CDR3 DNA: TGTGCCAGCAGTTTATTAGCGGGAGAAGATACGCAGTATTTT. Amino acid sequence: CASSLLAGEDTQYF.